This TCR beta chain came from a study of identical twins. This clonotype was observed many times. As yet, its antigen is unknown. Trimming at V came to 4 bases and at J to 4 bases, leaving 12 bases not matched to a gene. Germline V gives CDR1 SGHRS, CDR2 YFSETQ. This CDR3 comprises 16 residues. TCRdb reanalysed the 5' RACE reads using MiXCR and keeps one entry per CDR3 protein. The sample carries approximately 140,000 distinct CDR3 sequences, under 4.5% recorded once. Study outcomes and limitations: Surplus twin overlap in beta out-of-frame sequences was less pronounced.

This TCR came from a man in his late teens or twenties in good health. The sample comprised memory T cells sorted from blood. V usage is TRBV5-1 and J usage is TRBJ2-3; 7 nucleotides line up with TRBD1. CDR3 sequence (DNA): TGCGCCAGCAGCCTTAGGGACAGCAAAGCTTCAGATACGCAGTATTTT. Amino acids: CASSLRDSKASDTQYF. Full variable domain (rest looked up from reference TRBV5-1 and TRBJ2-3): KAGVTQTPRYLIKTRGQQVTLSCSPISGHRSVSWYQQTPGQGLQFLFEYFSETQRNKGNFPGRFSGRQFSNSRSEMNVSTLELGDSALYLCASSLRDSKASDTQYFGPGTRLTVL.